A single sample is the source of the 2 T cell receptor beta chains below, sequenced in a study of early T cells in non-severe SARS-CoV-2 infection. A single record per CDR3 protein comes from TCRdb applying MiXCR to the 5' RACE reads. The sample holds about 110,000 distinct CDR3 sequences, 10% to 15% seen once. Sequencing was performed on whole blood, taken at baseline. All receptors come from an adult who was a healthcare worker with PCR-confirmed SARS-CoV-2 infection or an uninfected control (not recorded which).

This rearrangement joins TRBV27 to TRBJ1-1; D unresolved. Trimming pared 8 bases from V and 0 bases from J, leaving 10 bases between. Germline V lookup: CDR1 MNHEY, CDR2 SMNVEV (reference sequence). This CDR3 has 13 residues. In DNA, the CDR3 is TGTGCCAGCGGCGGACGGATGAACACTGAAGCTTTCTTT. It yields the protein CASGGRMNTEAFF.

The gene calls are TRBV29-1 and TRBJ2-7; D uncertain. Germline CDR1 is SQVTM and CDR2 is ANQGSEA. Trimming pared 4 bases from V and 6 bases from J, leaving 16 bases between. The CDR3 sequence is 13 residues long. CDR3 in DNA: TGCAGCGTTGCCAAGGGCCAGTCAGGCGAGCAGTACTTC. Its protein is CSVAKGQSGEQYF.